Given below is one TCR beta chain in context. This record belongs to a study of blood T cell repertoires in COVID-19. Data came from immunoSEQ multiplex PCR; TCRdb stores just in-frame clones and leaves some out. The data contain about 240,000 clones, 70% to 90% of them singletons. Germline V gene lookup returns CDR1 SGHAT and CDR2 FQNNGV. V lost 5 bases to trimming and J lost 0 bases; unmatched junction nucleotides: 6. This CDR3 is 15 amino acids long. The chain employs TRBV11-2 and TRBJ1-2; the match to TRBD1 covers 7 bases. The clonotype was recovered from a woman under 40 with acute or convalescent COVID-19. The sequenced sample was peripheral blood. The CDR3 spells CASSPGTAPNYGYTF. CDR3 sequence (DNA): TGTGCCAGCAGCCCTGGGACAGCTCCTAACTATGGCTACACCTTC.